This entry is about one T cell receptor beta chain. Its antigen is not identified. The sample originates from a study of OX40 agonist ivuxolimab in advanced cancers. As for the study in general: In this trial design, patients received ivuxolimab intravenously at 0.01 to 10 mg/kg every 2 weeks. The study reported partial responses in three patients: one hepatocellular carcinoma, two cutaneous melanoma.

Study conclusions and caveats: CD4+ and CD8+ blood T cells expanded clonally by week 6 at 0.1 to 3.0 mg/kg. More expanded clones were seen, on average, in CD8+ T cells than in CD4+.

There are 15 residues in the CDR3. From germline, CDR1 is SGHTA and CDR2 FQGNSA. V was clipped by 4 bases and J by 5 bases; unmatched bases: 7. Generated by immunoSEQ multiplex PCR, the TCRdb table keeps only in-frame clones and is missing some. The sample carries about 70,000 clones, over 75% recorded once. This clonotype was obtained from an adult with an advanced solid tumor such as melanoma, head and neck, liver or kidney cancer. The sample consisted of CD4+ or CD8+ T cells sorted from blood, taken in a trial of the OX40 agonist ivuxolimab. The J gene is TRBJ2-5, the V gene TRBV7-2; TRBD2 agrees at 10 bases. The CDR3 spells CASSYVAGGSETQYF. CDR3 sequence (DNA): TGTGCCAGCAGCTATGTAGCGGGAGGCTCCGAGACCCAGTACTTC.